This entry lists 5 T cell receptor beta chains sequenced from one sample in a study of STAT5B mutations in CD4+ large granular lymphocyte leukemia. The method was immunoSEQ multiplex PCR; TCRdb's version includes in-frame clones alone and lacks a portion of them. The data show tens of thousands of clones, about 70% seen once. Sequencing used CD4+ T cells from blood buffy coats. The receptors come from a human donor in good health.

The chain is built from TRBV5-1 and TRBJ1-5, with D possibly being TRBD1 (5 bases). Trimming stripped 0 bases from V and 2 bases from J, with 9 bases between. Germline lookup yields CDR1 SGHRS and CDR2 YFSETQ. The CDR3 has 15 amino acids. The CDR3 region has the DNA TGCGCCAGCAGCTTGGAAGGGACGGGCAATCAGCCCCAGCATTTT. Translation: CASSLEGTGNQPQHF. The full variable domain, its missing parts supplied by reference TRBV5-1 and TRBJ1-5, is KAGVTQTPRYLIKTRGQQVTLSCSPISGHRSVSWYQQTPGQGLQFLFEYFSETQRNKGNFPGRFSGRQFSNSRSEMNVSTLELGDSALYLCASSLEGTGNQPQHFGDGTRLSIL.

This sequence joins TRBV7-8 and TRBJ2-7, with 10 bases fitting TRBD1. V lost 6 bases and J lost 2; bases outside the gene matches: 4. The V gene's germline CDR1 is SGHVS and CDR2 FQNEAQ. This CDR3 contains 14 residues. The CDR3 DNA reads as TGTGCCAGCAGATACGGACAGGGGGCCTACGAGCAGTACTTC. This codes for CASRYGQGAYEQYF.

The V and J genes are TRBV5-8 and TRBJ2-3, with 9 positions matching TRBD1. The trim removed 1 base at V and 0 bases at J, leaving 6 bases unmatched. Germline V gives CDR1 SGHTS, CDR2 YDEGEE. This CDR3 has 17 residues. The CDR3: CASSLCGDRESTDTQYF. For the CDR3, the DNA is TGTGCCAGCAGCTTGTGCGGGGACAGGGAAAGCACAGATACGCAGTATTTT.

The V and J genes are TRBV5-4 and TRBJ2-3; 7 nucleotides agree with TRBD1. With V trimmed by 5 bases and J by 2 bases, 5 bases remained unmatched. The CDR3 covers 14 residues. Germline V gene lookup returns CDR1 SGHNT and CDR2 YYREEE (reference sequence). CDR3 DNA: TGTGCCAGCAGTGACAGGGCATACACAGATACGCAGTATTTT. Translated, it gives CASSDRAYTDTQYF.

The CDR3 here is CASSLGVAEQGAEAFF. For the CDR3, the DNA is TGTGCCAGCAGCTTAGGGGTGGCGGAACAGGGGGCTGAAGCTTTCTTT. The chain is built from TRBV7-2 and TRBJ1-1, with TRBD1 matching 8 bases. With 1 base clipped from V and 6 bases from J, the junction kept 10 bases outside the gene matches. Germline CDR1 SGHTA, CDR2 FQGNSA. The CDR3 loop spans 16 amino acids.